This T cell receptor (beta chain) emerged from a study of shared clonotypes between healthy human individuals. Germline V gene data show CDR1 as LGHNA and CDR2 as YSLEER. Trimming removed 0 bases at V and 10 bases at J, with 14 bases between. This CDR3 comprises 14 residues. As regards this clone: Its antigen is unknown.

Study-level findings and limits: Generation of non-shared clonotypes was less probable than generation of clonotypes shared by all four donors. Generally, naive subsets came out with larger estimated richness than memory subsets. Genetic and exposure-history diversity was limited by the few donors.

Participating donors were healthy, HIV-negative adults free of recent acute infections or vaccinations. The assay was immunoSEQ multiplex PCR, and TCRdb's table has in-frame clones only and misses some. Found here are a few million clones, around 92% of them singletons; the top ten hold about 0.41%. Sequencing was done on a sample of naive CD4+ T cells from PBMCs. Subset here: CD45RA+ positively selected. The J gene is TRBJ2-3, the V gene TRBV4-3; D is possibly TRBD1 or TRBD2 (5 bases each). The TCR sequence derives from a man aged 18 to 30 in good health. Some clones in this sample may be carry-over from other donors' samples. The DNA of the CDR3 is TGCGCCAGCAGCCAAGATTCTAGCTGGGACCCGCAGTATTTT. Amino acid sequence: CASSQDSSWDPQYF.